The sample holds a few counts of the clone carrying this T cell receptor (beta chain). The data are from a study of patients and donors after allogeneic stem cell transplantation. Each CDR3 protein gets one entry after TCRdb re-called the RT-PCR reads with MiXCR. In the table there are a few hundred thousand distinct CDR3 sequences, roughly 38% of which are singletons. The CDR3 covers 15 residues. Trimming removed 4 bases at V and 1 base at J, with 13 bases between. In germline, CDR1 is MNHNS, CDR2 SASEGT. The TCR sequence derives from a human donor who was either an allogeneic HSCT recipient or a stem cell or donor lymphocyte infusion donor (not recorded which). It is not recorded whose cells these are; they may come from a transplant donor. J is TRBJ1-1 and V is TRBV6-1; D not certain. Material for sequencing was blood, either unsorted or a sorted T cell fraction (not recorded which). CDR3 nucleotides: TGTGCCAGCAGTGGAGGAAAGGGTGGGAACACTGAAGCTTTCTTT. Translating it yields CASSGGKGGNTEAFF.